These 23 T cell receptor beta chains were sequenced from one sample in a study of OX40 agonist ivuxolimab in advanced cancers. Libraries were prepared by immunoSEQ multiplex PCR; TCRdb keeps only in-frame clonotypes and omits some of them. The sample lists roughly 37,000 clones, 74% occurring once. Sequences were derived from CD4+ or CD8+ T cells sorted from blood, sampled in a trial of the OX40 agonist ivuxolimab. All receptors come from an adult with an advanced solid tumor such as melanoma, head and neck, liver or kidney cancer.

This clone has just a few counts. The genes are TRBV6-5 and TRBJ1-1; 8 bases are a match to TRBD1. Germline assignment: CDR1 MNHEY and CDR2 SVGAGI. V shed 6 bases and J 6 bases; nucleotides not matched to a gene: 3. The CDR3 is made up of 12 amino acids. CDR3 nucleotides: TGTGCCAGCAGCCAGACAGGGGCTGAAGCTTTCTTT. Translated, it gives CASSQTGAEAFF.

The genes are TRBV12-5 and TRBJ2-5; D uncertain. CDR1 LGHNT and CDR2 FRNRAP come from the germline V gene. Deletions cut 3 bases from V and 4 bases from J, with 3 bases between. The CDR3 is 11 residues long. The CDR3 region has the DNA TGTGCTAGTGGTTTTCGAGAGACCCAGTACTTC. It encodes CASGFRETQYF.

V usage is TRBV7-9 and J usage is TRBJ1-3; D may be TRBD1 (5 bases). From germline, CDR1 is SEHNR and CDR2 FQNEAQ (reference sequence). V dropped 5 bases and J dropped 3 bases, with 11 bases sitting between them. The length of the CDR3 is 14 residues. CDR3 in DNA: TGTGCCAGCAGCCCACCGGGGGGTGGAAACACCATATATTTT. The encoded protein is CASSPPGGGNTIYF.

V is TRBV2 and J is TRBJ2-1; the D is unclear. CDR1 is SNHLY, CDR2 FYNNEI, per germline. Trimming stripped 6 bases from V and 10 bases from J, with 7 bases between. CDR3 length equals 10 residues. The CDR3 here is CASRVKEQFF. For the CDR3, the DNA is TGTGCCAGCAGGGTGAAGGAGCAGTTCTTC.

The V and J genes are TRBV2 and TRBJ2-3, with TRBD2 matching over 11 bases. CDR3 length: 16 residues. The germline V gene has CDR1 SNHLY and CDR2 FYNNEI. Germline trimming cut 7 bases from V and 1 base from J; bases unmatched to any gene: 7. The CDR3 DNA is TGTGCCAGCAACCCCCTAGCGGGGGGAGGCACAGATACGCAGTATTTT. It is translated as CASNPLAGGGTDTQYF.

The rearrangement joins TRBV11-2 to TRBJ1-1; 7 bases are shared with TRBD1. V shed 1 base and J 5 bases; nucleotides not matched to a gene: 10. Germline loops: CDR1 SGHAT, CDR2 FQNNGV. There are 16 residues in the CDR3. This CDR3 reads CASSLGQGRASTEAFF. In DNA, the CDR3 is TGTGCCAGCAGCTTAGGACAGGGTCGGGCTAGTACTGAAGCTTTCTTT.

This sequence joins TRBV6-1 and TRBJ1-1; tentatively, D is TRBD1 (5 bases). Germline-derived CDR1 and CDR2 are MNHNS and SASEGT. This CDR3 comprises 12 residues. The germline V and J ends were trimmed by 7 bases and 4 bases, with 10 bases remaining between them. In nucleotides, the CDR3 is TGTGCCAGCACCGGGGGGAGCACTGAAGCTTTCTTT. It encodes CASTGGSTEAFF.

The V call is TRBV19, the J call TRBJ2-1; D could derive from TRBD1 or TRBD2 (6 bases each). The ends were cut back, 2 bases at V and 15 bases at J, with 14 bases in the middle. This CDR3 is 12 amino acids long. Germline CDR1 reads LNHDA; CDR2 reads SQIVND (reference sequence). The CDR3 is CASSIWGAVWFF. The CDR3 region has the DNA TGTGCCAGTAGTATATGGGGGGCAGTATGGTTCTTC.

This clone counts as medium-sized. This chain links TRBV28 with TRBJ1-5; D gene uncertain. Trimming took 2 bases from V and 3 from J, leaving 2 bases between them. The CDR3 is made up of 12 amino acids. Germline V gene lookup returns CDR1 MDHEN and CDR2 SYDVKM. For the CDR3, the DNA is TGTGCCAGCAGTTTACCCAATCAGCCCCAGCATTTT. It yields the protein CASSLPNQPQHF.

The V call is TRBV19, the J call TRBJ1-5; 7 bases match TRBD1. CDR1 is LNHDA and CDR2 is SQIVND in the germline V gene (reference sequence). Trimming cost V 10 bases and J 0 bases; bases outside gene matches: 6. The CDR3 extends over 14 amino acids. The CDR3 DNA is TGTGCCACCAGGGGGGGTTATAGCAATCAGCCCCAGCATTTT. Its protein is CATRGGYSNQPQHF.

The chain carries TRBV28 and TRBJ1-4; TRBD1 agrees at 8 bases. This CDR3 is built from 15 residues. V shed 6 bases, J shed 8 bases, and the junction held 11 bases outside the gene matches. From germline, CDR1 is MDHEN and CDR2 SYDVKM. The CDR3 loop reads CASSLSGQGGEKLFF. CDR3 nucleotide sequence: TGTGCCAGCAGCCTATCTGGACAGGGCGGGGAAAAACTGTTTTTT.

The J gene is TRBJ1-4, the V gene TRBV5-5; D gene ambiguous. This CDR3 comprises 16 residues. V shed 0 bases and J shed 3 bases, with 12 bases lying between them. Germline assignment: CDR1 SGHKS and CDR2 YYEKEE (reference sequence). The CDR3 DNA follows: TGTGCCAGCAGCTTGGTCGGGATCAGTTCTAATGAAAAACTGTTTTTT. The encoded protein is CASSLVGISSNEKLFF.

The chain has TRBV2 and TRBJ1-3; D unresolved. Germline CDR1 is SNHLY and CDR2 is FYNNEI. Trimming took 1 base from V and 0 from J, leaving 10 bases between them. This CDR3 is 16 amino acids long. DNA of the CDR3: TGTGCCAGCAGTGAAGGCCGCCTGAACTCTGGAAACACCATATATTTT. It translates to CASSEGRLNSGNTIYF.

The J gene is TRBJ1-5, the V gene TRBV11-3; D is perhaps TRBD1 (6 bases). V was shortened by 5 bases and J by 0 bases, with 17 bases between the two germline ends. There are 17 residues in the CDR3. Germline V gene lookup returns CDR1 SGHNT and CDR2 YENEEA. In DNA form, the CDR3 reads TGTGCCAGCAGCCCTAGGGACACCCCTTCTAGCAATCAGCCCCAGCATTTT. It is translated as CASSPRDTPSSNQPQHF.

The chain couples TRBV7-7 to TRBJ2-5; 13 bases line up with TRBD2. V trimming: 3 bases; J trimming: 4 bases; junction bases outside the gene matches: 2. The CDR3 is 15 amino acids. Germline V lookup: CDR1 SSHAT, CDR2 FNYEAQ (reference sequence). CDR3 coding DNA: TGTGCCAGCAGCTTCCGGACTAGCGGGGGAGAGACCCAGTACTTC. Residues: CASSFRTSGGETQYF. The complete variable domain, with remaining parts taken from reference TRBV7-7 and TRBJ2-5, reads GAGVSQSPRYKVTKRGQDVTLRCDPISSHATLYWYQQALGQGPEFLTYFNYEAQPDKSGLPSDRFSAERPEGSISTLTIQRTEQRDSAMYRCASSFRTSGGETQYFGPGTRLLVL.

This clone was observed a few times. The chain carries TRBV6-5 and TRBJ1-4; no definite D call. Per germline, CDR1 MNHEY and CDR2 SVGAGI. There are 14 residues in the CDR3. Trimming took off 0 bases at V and 8 bases at J, with 10 bases between the two ends. This chain's CDR3 is CASSYSRFSEKLFF. CDR3 coding DNA: TGTGCCAGCAGTTACTCTAGGTTCTCAGAAAAACTGTTTTTT.

The chain couples TRBV4-1 to TRBJ2-5; 10 bases align to TRBD1. This CDR3 spans 15 amino acids. J was trimmed by 4 bases and V by 4 bases; bases with no gene match: 6. From germline, CDR1 is MGHRA and CDR2 YSYEKL. The DNA of the CDR3 is TGCGCCAGCAGCCCTAGACAGGGGGCATCAGAGACCCAGTACTTC. Residues: CASSPRQGASETQYF.

CDR3 DNA: TGTGCCAGTAGTTCACCCGGGACAGGGCCAGATACGCAGTATTTT. Its translation is CASSSPGTGPDTQYF. This chain joins TRBV19 and TRBJ2-3; 9 nucleotides match TRBD1. Germline values: CDR1 LNHDA, CDR2 SQIVND (reference sequence). The V and J ends lost 5 bases and 4 bases, in that order; junction bases with no gene match: 7. The CDR3 loop spans 15 amino acids.

The V call is TRBV11-3, the J call TRBJ2-1; 11 bases match TRBD1. After removal of 5 bases from V and 8 bases from J, the junction contained 5 bases not matched to a gene. This CDR3 is built from 14 residues. Germline CDR1 SGHNT, CDR2 YENEEA. CDR3 sequence (DNA): TGTGCCAGCAGCCGGACAGGGGGCCTGGATGAGCAGTTCTTC. Protein: CASSRTGGLDEQFF.

This chain connects TRBV7-8 to TRBJ2-5, with D unclear. The ends were cut back, 3 bases at V and 5 bases at J, with 10 bases in the middle. Germline V lookup: CDR1 SGHVS, CDR2 FQNEAQ. The CDR3 totals 13 residues. The CDR3 nucleotides read TGTGCCAGCAGCTTTTTTGTTAGGGAGACCCAGTACTTC. Translating it yields CASSFFVRETQYF.

The chain has TRBV7-2 and TRBJ1-3; no definite D call. This CDR3 has 15 amino acids. With 6 bases removed from V and 3 bases from J, the gap between germline ends came to 15 bases. In germline, CDR1 is SGHTA, CDR2 FQGNSA. CDR3 residues: CASSSQTLVGNTIYF. The CDR3 DNA sequence: TGTGCCAGCAGTTCCCAGACCCTAGTTGGAAACACCATATATTTT.

The CDR3 loop is CASSTPQGNYGYTF. The CDR3 nucleotides are TGTGCCAGTAGTACTCCTCAGGGTAACTATGGCTACACCTTC. This rearrangement joins TRBV19 to TRBJ1-2, with D tentatively TRBD1 (5 bases). Trimming left V 4 bases short and J 1 base short, with 10 bases between. Germline CDR1 LNHDA, CDR2 SQIVND (reference sequence). There are 14 residues in the CDR3. The whole variable domain, remainder taken from reference TRBV19 and TRBJ1-2, is DGGITQSPKYLFRKEGQNVTLSCEQNLNHDAMYWYRQDPGQGLRLIYYSQIVNDFQKGDIAEGYSVSREKKESFPLTVTSAQKNPTAFYLCASSTPQGNYGYTFGSGTRLTVV.

The rearrangement uses TRBV11-3 and TRBJ2-1; TRBD1 aligns across 7 bases. The CDR3 totals 16 residues. Germline-derived CDR1 and CDR2 are SGHNT and YENEEA. V was pared by 2 bases and J by 0 bases, with 4 bases of the junction left unmatched. The CDR3 reads CASSLTRDSSYNEQFF. In DNA, the CDR3 is TGTGCCAGCAGCTTAACACGGGACAGCTCCTACAATGAGCAGTTCTTC.